One sample yielded the 4 T cell receptor beta chains listed below, sequenced in a study of Ad26.COV2.S vaccination and SARS-CoV-2 variants (dated by TCRdb to about 2021). What this sample's treatment or condition label stands for: over 15 received Ad26.COV2.S at low or high dose, single or two shots; roughly five received placebo; per-sample allocation not given. Repertoires of vaccine and placebo recipients were sequenced from samples taken on day 63 after the first injection. The library was prepared using the immunoSEQ multiplex PCR assay. The source is immuneACCESS, and TCRdb retained only in-frame sequences with V and J called. Part of the clones is not carried over; for the studies checked, unresolved V genes explain less than half of this, and the remainder is unexplained. For this sample the table gives about 680,000 clones, of which approximately 88% were detected only once. The ten largest clones capture around 1.4% of the sample.

The specimen comprised peripheral blood, sampled in a trial of Ad26.COV2.S vaccine versus placebo. Receptors were obtained from a person between 18 and 59 years old who received the Ad26.COV2.S COVID-19 vaccine or a placebo.

This chain connects TRBV9 to TRBJ2-1; 10 bases match TRBD2. Germline lookup yields CDR1 SGDLS and CDR2 YYNGEE. V lost 3 bases, J lost 4 bases, and 4 bases stayed unmatched. This CDR3 is built from 15 residues. CDR3: CASSESGGGYNEQFF. The CDR3 coding sequence is TGTGCCAGCAGCGAAAGCGGGGGGGGTTACAATGAGCAGTTCTTC.

This clone appeared a single time. The chain has TRBV5-6 and TRBJ2-3, with a tentative D call TRBD1 (5 bases). Germline CDR1 SGHDT, CDR2 YYEEEE. The CDR3 loop spans 13 amino acids. V lost 3 bases, J lost 4 bases, and 9 bases lay in between. The CDR3 here is CASSSGHADTQYF. The CDR3 DNA is TGTGCCAGCAGCTCCGGACATGCAGATACGCAGTATTTT.

The gene calls are TRBV3-1 (or the pseudogene TRBV3-2) and TRBJ1-5, with 7 positions matching TRBD1. The V gene end was trimmed by 0 bases and the J gene end by 0 bases; junction bases not matched to a gene: 8. Germline V gene lookup returns CDR1 LGHDT and CDR2 YNNKEL (reference sequence). The CDR3 consists of 18 residues. The DNA of the CDR3 is TGTGCCAGCAGCCAAGAACCGGACAGGCCCTATAGCAATCAGCCCCAGCATTTT. Translation gives CASSQEPDRPYSNQPQHF.

The rearrangement links TRBV19 to TRBJ1-1; TRBD1 aligns across 7 bases. Germline V gives CDR1 LNHDA, CDR2 SQIVND (reference sequence). This CDR3 has 14 amino acids. V dropped 9 bases and J dropped 0; count of bases not matched to a gene: 7. The chain's CDR3 is CASHGQALNTEAFF. Written as DNA, the CDR3 is TGTGCCAGCCACGGACAGGCCCTGAACACTGAAGCTTTCTTT. Looking up the rest from reference TRBV19 and TRBJ1-1 gives the full variable domain: DGGITQSPKYLFRKEGQNVTLSCEQNLNHDAMYWYRQDPGQGLRLIYYSQIVNDFQKGDIAEGYSVSREKKESFPLTVTSAQKNPTAFYLCASHGQALNTEAFFGQGTRLTVV.